Shown below are 9 T cell receptor beta chains from a single sample sequenced in a study of blood T cell repertoires in COVID-19. Clones were sequenced by immunoSEQ multiplex PCR, and TCRdb holds only the in-frame ones, with some missing. This table has about 250,000 clones, about 80% appearing once. The sequenced material came from peripheral blood. These receptors all stem from a person aged 65 to 85 with COVID-19, enrolled during active disease.

The chain joins TRBV6-6 to TRBJ2-3; TRBD2 might be the D (6 bases). The length of the CDR3 is 15 residues. Germline V gene lookup returns CDR1 MNHNY and CDR2 SVGAGI (reference sequence). The V gene lost 6 bases and the J gene lost 5 bases, with 18 bases spanning the gap. CDR3 DNA sequence: TGTGCCAGCAGCCAGCGGGCCAAACCGGGAGATACGCAGTATTTT. This codes for CASSQRAKPGDTQYF.

This clone has a single count. The chain recombines TRBV29-1 with TRBJ1-1; the D gene is possibly TRBD1 (6 bases). Germline CDR1 reads SQVTM; CDR2 reads ANQGSEA. This CDR3 comprises 13 residues. The germline V and J ends were trimmed by 3 bases and 6 bases, with 14 bases remaining between them. As DNA, the CDR3 is TGCAGCGTTGACACCGGACAGCAAGCTGAAGCTTTCTTT. This translates into CSVDTGQQAEAFF.

This clone occurred once. The chain combines TRBV19 with TRBJ1-2; no reliable D call. This CDR3 comprises 14 residues. V lost 3 bases to trimming and J lost 0 bases, with 8 bases between them. Germline V gene data show CDR1 as LNHDA and CDR2 as SQIVND (reference sequence). The DNA for the CDR3 is TGTGCCAGTAGTATCCGGGAAGCTAACTATGGCTACACCTTC. Encoded protein: CASSIREANYGYTF.

This clone was seen only once. This sequence joins TRBV6-2 or TRBV6-3 and TRBJ2-7; possibly TRBD1 for D (5 bases). The CDR3 covers 13 residues. V gave up 2 bases and J gave up 12 bases, with 17 bases separating them. CDR1 is MNHEY and CDR2 is SVGEGT in the germline V gene. The CDR3 sequence: CASSYGADTTRYF. The CDR3 nucleotides read TGTGCCAGCAGTTACGGGGCAGATACTACAAGGTACTTC.

The rearrangement uses TRBV9 and TRBJ2-2; unclear D gene. Per the germline V gene, CDR1 is SGDLS and CDR2 is YYNGEE. Trimming took off 0 bases at V and 7 bases at J, with 10 bases between the two ends. There are 14 residues in the CDR3. CDR3 in amino acids: CASSVVTNRGELFF. In nucleotides, the CDR3 is TGTGCCAGCAGCGTAGTTACTAACCGCGGGGAGCTGTTTTTT.

In its sample, this clone was seen once. The chain joins TRBV30 to TRBJ2-3, with D hard to call. Per germline, CDR1 GTSNPN and CDR2 SVGIG (reference sequence). CDR3 length: 13 residues. The V end was cut by 2 bases, the J end by 8 bases, with 14 bases between. DNA for the CDR3: TGTGCCTGGAGTTCGAGTGCCATCGGTACGCAGTATTTT. It encodes CAWSSSAIGTQYF.

This chain uses TRBV9 with TRBJ1-1; tentatively, D is TRBD1 (5 bases). CDR3 length: 15 residues. The germline V and J ends were trimmed by 2 bases and 4 bases, with 15 bases remaining between them. Germline assignment: CDR1 SGDLS and CDR2 YYNGEE. The CDR3: CASSVDLRQPTEAFF. CDR3 coding DNA: TGTGCCAGCAGCGTCGACCTTCGACAGCCCACTGAAGCTTTCTTT.

This clone was seen only a few times. V and J are TRBV5-1 and TRBJ1-2; the match to TRBD1 covers 9 bases. Germline-derived CDR1 and CDR2 are SGHRS and YFSETQ. Trimming at V came to 5 bases and at J to 8 bases, leaving 10 bases not matched to a gene. The CDR3 is made up of 14 amino acids. CDR3 sequence reads: CASREQGASLGYTF. In DNA, the CDR3 is TGCGCCAGCAGGGAACAGGGGGCCTCGTTGGGCTACACCTTC.

The chain combines TRBV6-2 or TRBV6-3 with TRBJ1-4, with a tentative D call TRBD1 (5 bases). Trimming stripped 5 bases from V and 6 bases from J, with 10 bases between. Germline V lookup: CDR1 MNHEY, CDR2 SVGEGT. CDR3 size: 13 residues. This CDR3 reads CASSRQSYEKLFF. The CDR3 coding sequence is TGTGCCAGCAGTCGACAGTCCTATGAAAAACTGTTTTTT.